This is a list of T cell receptor beta chains from one sample in a study of T cells after yellow fever vaccination. Via MiXCR, TCRdb re-called the 5' RACE reads, giving one row per CDR3 protein. The sample shows some 240,000 distinct CDR3 sequences, less than 3.5% of them seen only once. Sequenced material: CD4+ T cells sorted from PBMCs, taken 10 days after the yellow fever booster vaccination. Source of these receptors: a young man who received the YFV17D yellow fever vaccine. CDR3s include the opening cysteine and the closing phenylalanine or tryptophan. The D gene is left open where the match is weak. For some rows the clone size is stated as once, few or many, or as a class when expanded; others skip it.

d_gene: .
v_gene: TRBV20-1
j_gene: TRBJ1-1
abundance: many
CDR3aa: CSARPRQDTEAFF
CDR3nt: TGCAGTGCTAGACCCAGACAGGACACTGAAGCTTTCTTT

d_gene: .
v_gene: TRBV7-2
j_gene: TRBJ1-1
abundance: .
CDR3aa: CASSVIEDTEAFF
CDR3nt: TGTGCCAGCAGCGTGATAGAGGACACTGAAGCTTTCTTT

d_gene: TRBD2
v_gene: TRBV13
j_gene: TRBJ2-3
abundance: .
CDR3aa: CASSLASGTSSTGTQYF
CDR3nt: TGTGCCAGCAGCTTAGCTTCCGGGACTAGCAGCACCGGTACGCAGTATTTT

d_gene: .
v_gene: TRBV5-1
j_gene: TRBJ2-3
abundance: many
CDR3aa: CASGTAPDTQYF
CDR3nt: TGCGCCAGCGGGACGGCGCCGGATACGCAGTATTTT

d_gene: TRBD2
v_gene: TRBV12-3/TRBV12-4
j_gene: TRBJ2-3
abundance: .
CDR3aa: CASSLVGGGSHRSDTQYF
CDR3nt: TGTGCCAGCAGTTTGGTCGGCGGGGGGTCACACAGGTCAGATACGCAGTATTTT

d_gene: .
v_gene: TRBV5-1
j_gene: TRBJ1-4
abundance: .
CDR3aa: CASGDPGGKLFF
CDR3nt: TGCGCCAGCGGAGACCCGGGAGGAAAACTGTTTTTT

d_gene: .
v_gene: TRBV7-9
j_gene: TRBJ1-2
abundance: many
CDR3aa: CASSFGVYGYTF
CDR3nt: TGTGCCAGCAGCTTCGGAGTCTATGGCTACACCTTC

d_gene: TRBD2
v_gene: TRBV3-1
j_gene: TRBJ2-5
abundance: many
CDR3aa: CASSQAPSGGQETQYF
CDR3nt: TGTGCCAGCAGCCAAGCGCCTAGCGGGGGACAAGAGACCCAGTACTTC

d_gene: TRBD2
v_gene: TRBV6-1
j_gene: TRBJ2-3
abundance: many
CDR3aa: CASSGVGGGRTDTQYF
CDR3nt: TGTGCCAGCAGTGGGGTCGGCGGGGGGCGTACAGATACGCAGTATTTT

d_gene: .
v_gene: TRBV12-3/TRBV12-4
j_gene: TRBJ2-1
abundance: many
CDR3aa: CASRIGPHNEQFF
CDR3nt: TGTGCCAGCAGGATAGGGCCTCACAATGAGCAGTTCTTC

d_gene: .
v_gene: TRBV10-3
j_gene: TRBJ2-1
abundance: .
CDR3aa: CAIGVSSSYNEQFF
CDR3nt: TGTGCCATCGGGGTCAGCAGCTCCTACAATGAGCAGTTCTTC

d_gene: .
v_gene: TRBV7-6
j_gene: TRBJ1-5
abundance: few
CDR3aa: CASSMGVGNQPQHF
CDR3nt: TGTGCCAGCAGTATGGGAGTTGGCAATCAGCCCCAGCATTTT

d_gene: TRBD1
v_gene: TRBV5-1
j_gene: TRBJ1-1
abundance: few
CDR3aa: CASSSSGTGKKWVF
CDR3nt: TGCGCCAGCAGCTCCTCCGGGACAGGGAAAAAGTGGGTCTTT

d_gene: .
v_gene: TRBV5-1
j_gene: TRBJ2-2
abundance: many
CDR3aa: CASSEGTPNTGELFF
CDR3nt: TGCGCCAGCAGCGAGGGGACACCAAACACCGGGGAGCTGTTTTTT

d_gene: .
v_gene: TRBV20-1
j_gene: TRBJ1-1
abundance: .
CDR3aa: CSAHRFSTEAFF
CDR3nt: TGCAGTGCTCACAGGTTCTCCACTGAAGCTTTCTTT

d_gene: TRBD2
v_gene: TRBV5-1
j_gene: TRBJ2-3
abundance: many
CDR3aa: CASNLLALETDTQYF
CDR3nt: TGCGCCAGCAACCTACTAGCGTTGGAGACAGATACGCAGTATTTT

d_gene: TRBD2
v_gene: TRBV9
j_gene: TRBJ2-1
abundance: .
CDR3aa: CASSVGLAGEGEQFF
CDR3nt: TGTGCCAGCAGCGTGGGTTTGGCGGGGGAGGGTGAGCAGTTCTTC

d_gene: TRBD2
v_gene: TRBV4-2
j_gene: TRBJ2-1
abundance: .
CDR3aa: CASSQDHGGGYNEQFF
CDR3nt: TGTGCCAGCAGCCAAGATCACGGGGGGGGTTACAATGAGCAGTTCTTC

d_gene: TRBD1
v_gene: TRBV7-2
j_gene: TRBJ1-1
abundance: many
CDR3aa: CASSFYGQEHPGAFF
CDR3nt: TGTGCCAGCAGCTTTTACGGACAGGAGCATCCCGGAGCTTTCTTT

d_gene: TRBD1
v_gene: TRBV20-1
j_gene: TRBJ1-2
abundance: many
CDR3aa: CSAPTGAYGYTF
CDR3nt: TGCAGTGCCCCGACAGGGGCCTATGGCTACACCTTC

d_gene: .
v_gene: TRBV4-3
j_gene: TRBJ2-6
abundance: .
CDR3aa: CASSQGNGANVLTF
CDR3nt: TGCGCCAGCAGCCAAGGAAATGGGGCCAACGTCCTGACTTTC

d_gene: TRBD1
v_gene: TRBV20-1
j_gene: TRBJ2-3
abundance: .
CDR3aa: CSAAGTATSDTQYF
CDR3nt: TGCAGTGCTGCCGGGACAGCTACCTCAGATACGCAGTATTTT

d_gene: .
v_gene: TRBV20-1
j_gene: TRBJ1-5
abundance: .
CDR3aa: CSASTQGEGNQPQHF
CDR3nt: TGCAGTGCTAGTACACAGGGAGAGGGCAATCAGCCCCAGCATTTT

d_gene: .
v_gene: TRBV7-2
j_gene: TRBJ2-5
abundance: .
CDR3aa: CASSLMRDKETQYF
CDR3nt: TGTGCCAGCAGCCTAATGAGGGACAAAGAGACCCAGTACTTC

d_gene: .
v_gene: TRBV4-1
j_gene: TRBJ1-5
abundance: many
CDR3aa: CASSQDPHQPQHF
CDR3nt: TGCGCCAGCAGCCAAGATCCGCATCAGCCCCAGCATTTT

d_gene: TRBD2
v_gene: TRBV10-3
j_gene: TRBJ2-7
abundance: many
CDR3aa: CAISRAGGLLGEQYF
CDR3nt: TGTGCCATCAGTAGAGCGGGGGGGCTATTGGGCGAGCAGTACTTC

d_gene: .
v_gene: TRBV28
j_gene: TRBJ1-2
abundance: many
CDR3aa: CASSLRPPGLYGYTF
CDR3nt: TGTGCCAGCAGTTTAAGACCTCCGGGACTATATGGCTACACCTTC

d_gene: .
v_gene: TRBV24-1
j_gene: TRBJ2-3
abundance: .
CDR3aa: CATSDPGTSTDTQYF
CDR3nt: TGTGCCACCAGTGATCCCGGGACTAGCACAGATACGCAGTATTTT

d_gene: TRBD1
v_gene: TRBV18
j_gene: TRBJ2-1
abundance: few
CDR3aa: CASSPGTGRYNEQFF
CDR3nt: TGTGCCAGCTCTCCCGGGACAGGGAGATACAATGAGCAGTTCTTC

d_gene: .
v_gene: TRBV27
j_gene: TRBJ1-1
abundance: many
CDR3aa: CASSSLGSTNTEAFF
CDR3nt: TGTGCCAGCAGTTCATTAGGGTCGACTAACACTGAAGCTTTCTTT